The 12 T cell receptor beta chains below were found in one sample sequenced in a study of blood T cell repertoires in COVID-19. Produced via immunoSEQ multiplex PCR; TCRdb's table is partial and in-frame only. The table records hundreds of thousands of clones, roughly 90% of them present only once. The sample consisted of PBMCs or T cells enriched from blood (not recorded which). All receptors derive from a young woman who had been exposed to COVID-19.

The genes are TRBV4-3 and TRBJ1-5, with D unclear. Germline V gene sequence: CDR1 LGHNA, CDR2 YSLEER. Trimming shortened V by 5 bases and J by 6 bases, and 17 bases separated the two germline ends. The CDR3 is 15 amino acids. This CDR3 is CASSKAAGVSQPQHF. CDR3 bases: TGCGCCAGCAGCAAAGCGGCGGGTGTCAGTCAGCCCCAGCATTTT.

This clone was recorded only once. The genes are TRBV12-3 or TRBV12-4 and TRBJ2-1, with D possibly being TRBD2 (5 bases). This CDR3 has 13 amino acids. The germline V and J ends were trimmed by 5 bases and 9 bases, with 14 bases remaining between them. The CDR3 DNA follows: TGTGCCAGCAGTCTGGACTCCTCCAGTGAGCAGTTCTTC. It specifies CASSLDSSSEQFF.

The CDR3 region is CASSIPGKNTGELFF. The DNA for the CDR3 is TGTGCCAGTAGTATCCCGGGAAAGAACACCGGGGAGCTGTTTTTT. V and J are TRBV19 and TRBJ2-2; possible D gene TRBD2, 5 bases. The V gene's germline CDR1 is LNHDA and CDR2 SQIVND (reference sequence). The CDR3 is 15 amino acids. V lost 3 bases to trimming and J lost 1 base, with 9 bases between them.

V gene TRBV7-9 combines with J gene TRBJ1-5, with a possible D match to TRBD1 (6 bases). CDR3 length: 14 amino acids. Germline lookup yields CDR1 SEHNR and CDR2 FQNEAQ (reference sequence). V lost 1 base and J 7 bases, leaving 11 bases between the germline ends. DNA for the CDR3: TGTGCCAGCAGCTTAGGGGGGCTGGGACAGCCCCAGCATTTT. It translates to CASSLGGLGQPQHF.

The gene calls are TRBV2 and TRBJ2-1; 9 nucleotides match TRBD1. CDR1 and CDR2 (germline): SNHLY, FYNNEI. The CDR3 is 13 residues long. Trimming at V came to 8 bases and at J to 9 bases, leaving 8 bases not matched to a gene. CDR3 coding DNA: TGTGCCAGCCTAGGACAGGGGATTGGTGAGCAGTTCTTC. Amino acids: CASLGQGIGEQFF. Supplemented by reference TRBV2 and TRBJ2-1, the full variable domain reads EPEVTQTPSHQVTQMGQEVILRCVPISNHLYFYWYRQILGQKVEFLVSFYNNEISEKSEIFDDQFSVERPDGSNFTLKIRSTKLEDSAMYFCASLGQGIGEQFFGPGTRLTVL.

The chain recombines TRBV4-3 with TRBJ2-1, with D perhaps TRBD2 (6 bases). Germline CDR1 LGHNA, CDR2 YSLEER. The CDR3 is made up of 16 amino acids. V was trimmed by 0 bases and J by 9 bases, leaving 18 bases between them. CDR3: CASSQDQASDRLEQFF. CDR3 sequence (DNA): TGCGCCAGCAGCCAAGATCAGGCTAGCGATAGACTTGAGCAGTTCTTC.

The V and J genes are TRBV18 and TRBJ2-5; D possibly corresponds to TRBD2 (7 bases). Germline CDR1 and CDR2: KGHSH and LQKENI. This CDR3 is 17 amino acids long. The germline V and J ends were trimmed by 2 bases and 2 bases, with 18 bases remaining between them. Written as DNA, the CDR3 is TGTGCCAGCTCACCAACCGGGGGGACATACCCTCAAGAGACCCAGTACTTC. This translates into CASSPTGGTYPQETQYF.

CDR3 sequence reads: CASSIDRMGQLPWNTEAFF. In nucleotides, the CDR3 is TGTGCCAGTAGTATAGATCGGATGGGGCAACTTCCGTGGAACACTGAAGCTTTCTTT. The V gene is TRBV19, the J gene TRBJ1-1; TRBD1 is a possible D gene (5 bases). The germline V and J ends were trimmed by 0 bases and 1 base, with 21 bases remaining between them. This CDR3 spans 19 amino acids. From germline, CDR1 is LNHDA and CDR2 SQIVND (reference sequence).

This clone was seen once. The rearrangement joins TRBV27 to TRBJ2-7; 7 positions agree with TRBD2. The J segment lost 0 bases and the V segment lost 6 bases, leaving 8 bases of the junction unmatched. The length of the CDR3 is 15 residues. Per germline, CDR1 MNHEY and CDR2 SMNVEV (reference sequence). The CDR3 coding sequence is TGTGCCAGCAGGTTCTCTGGACTAGGCTCCTACGAGCAGTACTTC. Its translation: CASRFSGLGSYEQYF.

This clone has a handful of counts. This chain uses TRBV5-1 with TRBJ2-7; 7 bases align to TRBD2. Germline CDR1 is SGHRS and CDR2 is YFSETQ. Trimming took 3 bases from V and 4 from J; bases not matched to a gene: 13. CDR3 length: 16 amino acids. In nucleotides, the CDR3 is TGCGCCAGCAGCTCTAGCGGTGCGGAGGTCTTTTACGAGCAGTACTTC. Amino acid sequence: CASSSSGAEVFYEQYF.

A few counts support this clone. The chain has TRBV3-1 (or the pseudogene TRBV3-2) and TRBJ1-2, with D maybe TRBD1 (6 bases). Trimming shortened V by 6 bases and J by 1 base, and 12 bases separated the two germline ends. The CDR3 loop spans 14 amino acids. CDR1 is LGHDT and CDR2 is YNNKEL in the germline V gene (reference sequence). CDR3 nucleotides: TGTGCCAGCAGTCCCGGACAGCTTAACTATGGCTACACCTTC. Protein product: CASSPGQLNYGYTF.

V gene TRBV14 combines with J gene TRBJ2-7, with no clear D. This CDR3 has 15 residues. The V end lost 1 base, the J end lost 4 bases, and 14 bases lay between the germline ends. The germline CDR1 and CDR2 sequences are SGHDN and FVKESK. The CDR3 DNA follows: TGTGCCAGCAGCCAAGTCTTCACCCCGGGTTACGAGCAGTACTTC. Amino acids: CASSQVFTPGYEQYF.